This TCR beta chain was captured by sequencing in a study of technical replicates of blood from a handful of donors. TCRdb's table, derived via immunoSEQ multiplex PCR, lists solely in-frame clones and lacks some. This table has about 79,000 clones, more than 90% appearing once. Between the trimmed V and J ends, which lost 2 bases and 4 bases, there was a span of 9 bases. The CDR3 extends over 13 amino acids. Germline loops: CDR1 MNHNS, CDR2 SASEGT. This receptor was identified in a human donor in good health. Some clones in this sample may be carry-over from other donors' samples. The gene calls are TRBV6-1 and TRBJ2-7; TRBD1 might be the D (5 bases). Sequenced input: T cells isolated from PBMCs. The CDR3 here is CASSENRRYEQYF. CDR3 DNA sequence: TGTGCCAGCAGTGAAAACAGGCGTTACGAGCAGTACTTC.